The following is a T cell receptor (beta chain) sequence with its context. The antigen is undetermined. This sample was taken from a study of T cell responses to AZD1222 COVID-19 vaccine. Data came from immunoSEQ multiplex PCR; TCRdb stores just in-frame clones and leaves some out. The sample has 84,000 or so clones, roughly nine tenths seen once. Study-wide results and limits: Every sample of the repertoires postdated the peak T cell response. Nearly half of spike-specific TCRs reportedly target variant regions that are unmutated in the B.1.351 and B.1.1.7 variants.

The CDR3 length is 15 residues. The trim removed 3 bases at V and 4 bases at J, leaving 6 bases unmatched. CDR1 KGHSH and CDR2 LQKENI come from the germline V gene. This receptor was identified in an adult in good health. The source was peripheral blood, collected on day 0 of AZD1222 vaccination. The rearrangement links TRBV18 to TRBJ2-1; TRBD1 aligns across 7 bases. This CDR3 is CASSPGQNPYNEQFF. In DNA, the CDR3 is TGTGCCAGCTCACCGGGACAGAACCCTTACAATGAGCAGTTCTTC.